A selection of T cell receptor beta chains follows, all from one sample in a study of identifying expanded T cells in peripheral blood. The method was immunoSEQ multiplex PCR; TCRdb's version includes in-frame clones alone and lacks a portion of them. Of 100,000 to 110,000 clones in the sample, around nine tenths were seen once. The material sequenced was blood. These receptors came from a person aged 18-69 years in good health. Both conserved end residues are part of each CDR3. Each record gives: D gene, J gene, clone size, CDR3 length, V gene, CDR3 DNA, CDR3 protein. D genes are given only for firm matches. Only some rows state a clone size, as once, few, many or a class for expanded clones.

D gene: TRBD2
J gene: TRBJ2-7
clone size: .
CDR3 length: 16
V gene: TRBV5-1
CDR3 DNA: TGCGCCAGCAGCCAGAATCCTAGCGGAAACTCCTACGAGCAGTACTTC
CDR3 protein: CASSQNPSGNSYEQYF

D gene: .
J gene: TRBJ2-5
clone size: .
CDR3 length: 14
V gene: TRBV7-9
CDR3 DNA: TGTGCCAGCAGCCACGCTGGGGGTCAAGAGACCCAGTACTTC
CDR3 protein: CASSHAGGQETQYF

D gene: .
J gene: TRBJ2-1
clone size: once
CDR3 length: 16
V gene: TRBV6-1
CDR3 DNA: TGTGCCAGCAGTGAACTTCCAGGCGCTACAAACAATGAGCAGTTCTTC
CDR3 protein: CASSELPGATNNEQFF

D gene: TRBD2
J gene: TRBJ2-5
clone size: .
CDR3 length: 15
V gene: TRBV2
CDR3 DNA: TGTGCCAGCAGTGAACTTTCGCGGGGGGGCGAGACCCAGTACTTC
CDR3 protein: CASSELSRGGETQYF

D gene: .
J gene: TRBJ1-3
clone size: .
CDR3 length: 15
V gene: TRBV4-3
CDR3 DNA: TGCGCCAGCAGCCAAGATTGGGGGCGCGGAAACACCATATATTTT
CDR3 protein: CASSQDWGRGNTIYF

D gene: .
J gene: TRBJ1-2
clone size: .
CDR3 length: 14
V gene: TRBV15
CDR3 DNA: TGTGCCACCAGCAGAGAGGGGGGGAACTATGGCTACACCTTC
CDR3 protein: CATSREGGNYGYTF

D gene: TRBD1
J gene: TRBJ2-2
clone size: once
CDR3 length: 17
V gene: TRBV11-2
CDR3 DNA: TGTGCCAGCAGCCCGCCCGGGACAGGGGCGGTCACCGGGGAGCTGTTTTTT
CDR3 protein: CASSPPGTGAVTGELFF

D gene: TRBD2
J gene: TRBJ2-4
clone size: .
CDR3 length: 14
V gene: TRBV12-5
CDR3 DNA: TGTGCTAGTGGTTTGGGCGGGGAGGGATACATTCAGTACTTC
CDR3 protein: CASGLGGEGYIQYF

D gene: TRBD1
J gene: TRBJ1-5
clone size: .
CDR3 length: 15
V gene: TRBV10-3
CDR3 DNA: TGTGCCATCAGTGGCGGGACAGGGGTTATTCAGCCCCAGCATTTT
CDR3 protein: CAISGGTGVIQPQHF

D gene: TRBD2
J gene: TRBJ2-3
clone size: .
CDR3 length: 19
V gene: TRBV12-5
CDR3 DNA: TGTGCTAGTGGTTTGGGCCAATGGGCTAGCGGGGGGAGCACAGATACGCAGTATTTT
CDR3 protein: CASGLGQWASGGSTDTQYF

D gene: .
J gene: TRBJ2-5
clone size: .
CDR3 length: 18
V gene: TRBV9
CDR3 DNA: TGTGCCAGCAGCGTAGGGGCATCCGTGAGGACAGCAACTCCGACCCAGTACTTC
CDR3 protein: CASSVGASVRTATPTQYF

D gene: TRBD1
J gene: TRBJ2-1
clone size: .
CDR3 length: 18
V gene: TRBV2
CDR3 DNA: TGTGCCAGCAGGGGTCCCGGGACAGGGGGCCCATCCTTCGGTGAGCAGTTCTTC
CDR3 protein: CASRGPGTGGPSFGEQFF

D gene: .
J gene: TRBJ2-1
clone size: .
CDR3 length: 12
V gene: TRBV19
CDR3 DNA: TGTGCCAGAGAGGGGCACGTCAATGAGCAGTTCTTC
CDR3 protein: CAREGHVNEQFF

D gene: TRBD1
J gene: TRBJ1-2
clone size: .
CDR3 length: 14
V gene: TRBV5-1
CDR3 DNA: TGCGCCAGCAGCTTGGGACAGGGGGCTTATGGCTACACCTTC
CDR3 protein: CASSLGQGAYGYTF

D gene: .
J gene: TRBJ1-5
clone size: .
CDR3 length: 14
V gene: TRBV5-1
CDR3 DNA: TGCGCCAGCAGCTTGTTATTCGGGGAACAGCCCCAGCATTTT
CDR3 protein: CASSLLFGEQPQHF

D gene: .
J gene: TRBJ2-1
clone size: .
CDR3 length: 14
V gene: TRBV5-1
CDR3 DNA: TGCGCCAGCAGCCCTGGACAGAGCTACAATGAGCAGTTCTTC
CDR3 protein: CASSPGQSYNEQFF

D gene: .
J gene: TRBJ2-3
clone size: .
CDR3 length: 12
V gene: TRBV7-9
CDR3 DNA: TGTGCCAGCCGCAGTGCGGTAGATACGCAGTATTTT
CDR3 protein: CASRSAVDTQYF

D gene: TRBD1
J gene: TRBJ1-3
clone size: .
CDR3 length: 15
V gene: TRBV6-5
CDR3 DNA: TGTGCCAGCAGGCAGGGGGGGATCTCTGGAAACACCATATATTTT
CDR3 protein: CASRQGGISGNTIYF

D gene: TRBD2
J gene: TRBJ2-3
clone size: once
CDR3 length: 15
V gene: TRBV10-3
CDR3 DNA: TGTGCCATCAGTGAGTCGGGACTAGCCACAGATACGCAGTATTTT
CDR3 protein: CAISESGLATDTQYF

D gene: .
J gene: TRBJ1-1
clone size: .
CDR3 length: 14
V gene: TRBV7-9
CDR3 DNA: TGTGCCAGCAGCGCACAGGGTGGGAACACTGAAGCTTTCTTT
CDR3 protein: CASSAQGGNTEAFF

D gene: .
J gene: TRBJ2-1
clone size: .
CDR3 length: 15
V gene: TRBV7-2
CDR3 DNA: TGTGCCAGCAGCTTAGCCCCTTCCTCCTACAATGAGCAGTTCTTC
CDR3 protein: CASSLAPSSYNEQFF

D gene: .
J gene: TRBJ1-1
clone size: .
CDR3 length: 15
V gene: TRBV6-5
CDR3 DNA: TGTGCCAGCAATCCTACGGGCCTGAGGAACACTGAAGCTTTCTTT
CDR3 protein: CASNPTGLRNTEAFF

D gene: .
J gene: TRBJ2-1
clone size: once
CDR3 length: 13
V gene: TRBV7-9
CDR3 DNA: TGTGCCAGCAGCTTAGGAGGGAGCAGTGAGCAGTTCTTC
CDR3 protein: CASSLGGSSEQFF

D gene: .
J gene: TRBJ1-2
clone size: .
CDR3 length: 15
V gene: TRBV30
CDR3 DNA: TGTGCCTGGAGTGTACAACTTACAGCTAACTATGGCTACACCTTC
CDR3 protein: CAWSVQLTANYGYTF

D gene: .
J gene: TRBJ2-7
clone size: .
CDR3 length: 15
V gene: TRBV6-1
CDR3 DNA: TGTGCCAGCAGTGAAGCACCCTGGGCCTCGAGAGAGCAGTACTTC
CDR3 protein: CASSEAPWASREQYF

D gene: .
J gene: TRBJ2-7
clone size: .
CDR3 length: 13
V gene: TRBV6-5
CDR3 DNA: TGTGCCAGCAGTACGAATAGCGTGGGGGAGCAGTACTTC
CDR3 protein: CASSTNSVGEQYF

D gene: TRBD1
J gene: TRBJ1-5
clone size: .
CDR3 length: 15
V gene: TRBV27
CDR3 DNA: TGTGCCAGCAGTCCCCGGACAGGGGGCAATCAGCCCCAGCATTTT
CDR3 protein: CASSPRTGGNQPQHF

D gene: .
J gene: TRBJ2-1
clone size: few
CDR3 length: 15
V gene: TRBV13
CDR3 DNA: TGTGCCAGCAGCTTAATAAAATGGGACGTCAATGAGCAGTTCTTC
CDR3 protein: CASSLIKWDVNEQFF

D gene: TRBD1
J gene: TRBJ1-2
clone size: .
CDR3 length: 16
V gene: TRBV9
CDR3 DNA: TGTGCCAGCGCCCCGGCTCAGGGGGTCCCTAACTATGGCTACACCTTC
CDR3 protein: CASAPAQGVPNYGYTF

D gene: .
J gene: TRBJ2-2
clone size: .
CDR3 length: 14
V gene: TRBV6-5
CDR3 DNA: TGTGCCAGCAGTTACCCCCAGGGAACCGGGGAGCTGTTTTTT
CDR3 protein: CASSYPQGTGELFF

D gene: TRBD2
J gene: TRBJ2-1
clone size: .
CDR3 length: 16
V gene: TRBV7-8
CDR3 DNA: TGTGCCAGCAGCTTGCAGCGGGGGGGCCGTGAGAATGAGCAGTTCTTC
CDR3 protein: CASSLQRGGRENEQFF

D gene: .
J gene: TRBJ2-3
clone size: .
CDR3 length: 12
V gene: TRBV5-1
CDR3 DNA: TGCGCCAGCAGCTCCTCCACAGATACGCAGTATTTT
CDR3 protein: CASSSSTDTQYF

D gene: TRBD1
J gene: TRBJ1-4
clone size: once
CDR3 length: 14
V gene: TRBV30
CDR3 DNA: TGTGCCTGGAGTAGGGGGACAGGGTATGAAAAACTGTTTTTT
CDR3 protein: CAWSRGTGYEKLFF

D gene: TRBD1
J gene: TRBJ1-2
clone size: .
CDR3 length: 15
V gene: TRBV6-4
CDR3 DNA: TGTGCCAGCAGTCCCGGACAGGGACTGGGGGATGGCTACACCTTC
CDR3 protein: CASSPGQGLGDGYTF

D gene: .
J gene: TRBJ2-1
clone size: .
CDR3 length: 15
V gene: TRBV7-2
CDR3 DNA: TGTGCCAGCAGCTTGATCCGGGGCGAGTACAATGAGCAGTTCTTC
CDR3 protein: CASSLIRGEYNEQFF

D gene: .
J gene: TRBJ2-5
clone size: few
CDR3 length: 15
V gene: TRBV5-4
CDR3 DNA: TGTGCCAGCAGCCCCTGGGGGGAAGGGGCAGAGACCCAGTACTTC
CDR3 protein: CASSPWGEGAETQYF

D gene: .
J gene: TRBJ2-1
clone size: .
CDR3 length: 19
V gene: TRBV7-6
CDR3 DNA: TGTGCCAGCAGCTCCACTCCACCCCAAGGTGTAGGAGGATCTGGCGAGCAGTTCTTC
CDR3 protein: CASSSTPPQGVGGSGEQFF

D gene: .
J gene: TRBJ1-4
clone size: .
CDR3 length: 14
V gene: TRBV28
CDR3 DNA: TGTGCCAGCAGTTCCGGACTGAGTTCCGAAAAACTGTTTTTT
CDR3 protein: CASSSGLSSEKLFF

D gene: .
J gene: TRBJ1-4
clone size: once
CDR3 length: 16
V gene: TRBV4-1
CDR3 DNA: TGCGCCAGCAGCCAAGATCACGGGGCTGCTAATGAAAAACTGTTTTTT
CDR3 protein: CASSQDHGAANEKLFF

D gene: .
J gene: TRBJ1-2
clone size: .
CDR3 length: 13
V gene: TRBV27
CDR3 DNA: TGTGCCAGCAGTCCGGGCCAGATACATGGCTACACCTTC
CDR3 protein: CASSPGQIHGYTF

D gene: .
J gene: TRBJ1-1
clone size: .
CDR3 length: 14
V gene: TRBV11-2
CDR3 DNA: TGTGCCAGCAGCTGGGGCGGGGGGAGCACTGAAGCTTTCTTT
CDR3 protein: CASSWGGGSTEAFF

D gene: .
J gene: TRBJ2-6
clone size: .
CDR3 length: 15
V gene: TRBV2
CDR3 DNA: TGTGCCACCATGGGGTCCCTCTCTGGGGCCAACGTCCTGACTTTC
CDR3 protein: CATMGSLSGANVLTF

D gene: .
J gene: TRBJ1-2
clone size: many
CDR3 length: 14
V gene: TRBV30
CDR3 DNA: TGTGCCTGGAGTGTCTTGACGGGGAGCTATGGCTACACCTTC
CDR3 protein: CAWSVLTGSYGYTF

D gene: .
J gene: TRBJ1-5
clone size: few
CDR3 length: 13
V gene: TRBV27
CDR3 DNA: TGTGCCAGCAGTTTTTCAGTAGCTCAGCCCCAGCATTTT
CDR3 protein: CASSFSVAQPQHF

D gene: .
J gene: TRBJ1-1
clone size: .
CDR3 length: 11
V gene: TRBV20-1
CDR3 DNA: TGCAGTGCTAGCGGAGGCTATAAAGCTTTCTTT
CDR3 protein: CSASGGYKAFF

D gene: TRBD1
J gene: TRBJ1-4
clone size: .
CDR3 length: 15
V gene: TRBV5-1
CDR3 DNA: TGCGCCAGCAGCTGGCAACCGGGACAGGGGGAAAAACTGTTTTTT
CDR3 protein: CASSWQPGQGEKLFF

D gene: .
J gene: TRBJ2-7
clone size: .
CDR3 length: 14
V gene: TRBV5-1
CDR3 DNA: TGCGCCAGCAGCTTGGACAGCTCCTCCTACGAGCAGTACTTC
CDR3 protein: CASSLDSSSYEQYF

D gene: TRBD2
J gene: TRBJ2-1
clone size: .
CDR3 length: 17
V gene: TRBV13
CDR3 DNA: TGTGCCAGCAGCTTAAACGGTGCTAGCGGGGCCTACAATGAGCAGTTCTTC
CDR3 protein: CASSLNGASGAYNEQFF

D gene: .
J gene: TRBJ2-2
clone size: .
CDR3 length: 14
V gene: TRBV28
CDR3 DNA: TGTGCCAGCAATTCGGGAGCTAACACCGGGGAGCTGTTTTTT
CDR3 protein: CASNSGANTGELFF

D gene: TRBD1
J gene: TRBJ1-2
clone size: .
CDR3 length: 17
V gene: TRBV5-1
CDR3 DNA: TGCGCCAGCAGCTGGGGGGCGGGACAGGGCAGCATCTATGGCTACACCTTC
CDR3 protein: CASSWGAGQGSIYGYTF

D gene: .
J gene: TRBJ1-2
clone size: few
CDR3 length: 14
V gene: TRBV30
CDR3 DNA: TGTGCCTGGAGTGGGGGGACAATGCGGGTTGGCTACACCTTC
CDR3 protein: CAWSGGTMRVGYTF

D gene: TRBD1
J gene: TRBJ1-2
clone size: .
CDR3 length: 15
V gene: TRBV11-2
CDR3 DNA: TGTGCCAGCAGCTTAGGAGGACAGGGGGTCTATGGCTACACCTTC
CDR3 protein: CASSLGGQGVYGYTF

D gene: .
J gene: TRBJ1-4
clone size: .
CDR3 length: 11
V gene: TRBV11-2
CDR3 DNA: TGTGCCAGCAGCCACGGCGAAAAACTGTTTTTT
CDR3 protein: CASSHGEKLFF

D gene: TRBD1
J gene: TRBJ1-5
clone size: few
CDR3 length: 16
V gene: TRBV18
CDR3 DNA: TGTGCCAGCTCACCACAGAACAGGGGAAGGAGTCAGCCCCAGCATTTT
CDR3 protein: CASSPQNRGRSQPQHF

D gene: .
J gene: TRBJ1-1
clone size: few
CDR3 length: 12
V gene: TRBV6-1
CDR3 DNA: TGTGCCAGCAGCGGGATAAACACTGAAGCTTTCTTT
CDR3 protein: CASSGINTEAFF